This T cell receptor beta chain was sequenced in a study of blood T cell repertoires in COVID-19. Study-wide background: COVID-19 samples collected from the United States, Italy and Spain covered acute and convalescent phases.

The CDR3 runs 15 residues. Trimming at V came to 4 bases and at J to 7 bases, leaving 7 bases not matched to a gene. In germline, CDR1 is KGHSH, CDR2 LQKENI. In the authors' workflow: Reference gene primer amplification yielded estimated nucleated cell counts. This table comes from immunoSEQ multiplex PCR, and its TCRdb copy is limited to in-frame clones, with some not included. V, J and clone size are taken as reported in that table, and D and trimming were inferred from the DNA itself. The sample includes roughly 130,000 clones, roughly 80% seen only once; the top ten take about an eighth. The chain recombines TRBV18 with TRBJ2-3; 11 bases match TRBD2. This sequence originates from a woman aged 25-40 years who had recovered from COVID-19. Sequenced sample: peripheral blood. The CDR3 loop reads CASSQTSGSRYTQYF. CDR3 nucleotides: TGTGCCAGCTCACAAACTAGCGGGAGTAGATATACGCAGTATTTT.